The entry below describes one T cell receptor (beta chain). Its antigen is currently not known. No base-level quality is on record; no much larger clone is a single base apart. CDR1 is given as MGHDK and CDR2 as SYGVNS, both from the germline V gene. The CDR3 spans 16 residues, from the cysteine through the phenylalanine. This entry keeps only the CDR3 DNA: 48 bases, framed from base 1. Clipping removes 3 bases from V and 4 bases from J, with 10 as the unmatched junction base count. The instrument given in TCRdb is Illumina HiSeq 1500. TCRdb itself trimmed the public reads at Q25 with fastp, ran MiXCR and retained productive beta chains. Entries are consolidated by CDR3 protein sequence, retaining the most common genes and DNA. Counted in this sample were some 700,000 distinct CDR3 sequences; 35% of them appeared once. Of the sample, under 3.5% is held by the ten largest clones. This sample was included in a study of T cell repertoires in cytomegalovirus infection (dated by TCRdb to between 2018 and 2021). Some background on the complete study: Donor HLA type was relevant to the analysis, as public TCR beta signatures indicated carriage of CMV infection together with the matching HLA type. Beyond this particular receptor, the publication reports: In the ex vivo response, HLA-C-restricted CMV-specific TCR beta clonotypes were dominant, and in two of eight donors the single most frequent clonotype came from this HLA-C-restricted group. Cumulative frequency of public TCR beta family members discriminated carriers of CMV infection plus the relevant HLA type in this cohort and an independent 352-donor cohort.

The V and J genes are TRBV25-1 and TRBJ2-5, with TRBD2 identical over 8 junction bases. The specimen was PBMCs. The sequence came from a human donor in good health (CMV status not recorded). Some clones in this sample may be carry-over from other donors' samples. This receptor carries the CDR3 CASSDGAGGGRETQYF. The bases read TGTGCCAGCAGTGATGGGGCGGGAGGAGGGCGAGAGACCCAGTACTTC.